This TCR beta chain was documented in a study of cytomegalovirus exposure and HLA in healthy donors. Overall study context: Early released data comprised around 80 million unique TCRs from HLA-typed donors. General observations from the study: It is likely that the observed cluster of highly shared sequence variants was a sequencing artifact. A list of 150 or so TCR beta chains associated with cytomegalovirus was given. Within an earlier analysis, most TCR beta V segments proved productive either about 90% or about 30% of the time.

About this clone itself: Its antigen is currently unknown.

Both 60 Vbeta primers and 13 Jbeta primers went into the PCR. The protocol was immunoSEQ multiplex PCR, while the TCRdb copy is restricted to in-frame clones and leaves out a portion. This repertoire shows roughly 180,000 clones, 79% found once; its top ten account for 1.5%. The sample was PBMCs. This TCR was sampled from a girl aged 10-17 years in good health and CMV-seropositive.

The chain's CDR3 is CASTPTGTGTEKLFF. The CDR3 nucleotides read TGTGCCAGCACCCCTACCGGGACAGGGACTGAAAAACTGTTTTTT. This rearrangement joins TRBV27 to TRBJ1-4; 9 positions agree with TRBD1. Germline V gene lookup returns CDR1 MNHEY and CDR2 SMNVEV (reference sequence). The CDR3 runs 15 residues. The junction had 10 bases not matched to a gene; V was cut back by 7 bases and J by 7 bases.